This T cell receptor (beta chain) was sequenced during a study of vaccination and CD4 T cells after COVID-19. This clonotype was observed a few times. Its antigen remains unidentified. Cultured CD4+ T cell DNA was sequenced using the Oncomine TCR Beta short-read assay. MiXCR, run by TCRdb on the PCR reads, gives a single entry per CDR3 protein. The data hold 10,000 to 15,000 distinct CDR3 sequences, with 60% observed a single time. This sample's treatment: roughly 11-day PBMC culture with coronavirus spike peptide pools or control peptides (ViraFEST assay). The CDR3 totals 14 residues. Per germline, CDR1 DFQATT and CDR2 SNEGSKA (reference sequence). After removal of 7 bases from V and 6 bases from J, the junction contained 7 bases not matched to a gene.

This receptor was obtained from a human donor who had recovered from COVID-19. The rearrangement joins TRBV20-1 to TRBJ1-6; 9 bases agree with TRBD1. Sequenced sample: CD4+ T cells from blood, cultured in vitro. CDR3 region: CSVEQGALNSPLHF. Written as DNA, the CDR3 is TGCAGTGTAGAACAGGGGGCGCTTAATTCACCCCTCCACTTT.